This T cell receptor beta chain emerged from a study of control samples from healthy donors and cancer patients. CDR3 size: 13 residues. The V gene's germline CDR1 is PRHDT and CDR2 FYEKMQ (reference sequence). V was cut by 2 bases and J by 3 bases, with 7 bases left in between. Produced via immunoSEQ multiplex PCR; TCRdb's table is partial and in-frame only. Of 75,000 to 95,000 clones listed, 90% to 95% are singletons. This sequence originates from a woman aged 25 to 39 in good health. Sequencing was carried out using blood. V gene TRBV13 combines with J gene TRBJ1-1, with D uncertain. Written as DNA, the CDR3 is TGTGCCAGCAGCTTAAACCCCGACACTGAAGCTTTCTTT. Amino acid sequence: CASSLNPDTEAFF.